Below are 5 T cell receptor beta chains sequenced from a single sample in a study of blood T cell repertoires in COVID-19. Assay used: immunoSEQ multiplex PCR; TCRdb lists only in-frame clones, some missing. There are 27,000 or so clones in the sample; approximately 86% occur only once, and about 1.8% lies in the top ten. Sequenced: peripheral blood. The source of these receptors is a man at least 80 years old with active or convalescent COVID-19.

A few counts support this clone. V is TRBV5-1 and J is TRBJ2-2; D not certain. The V gene lost 3 bases and the J gene lost 7 bases, with 10 bases spanning the gap. This CDR3 contains 13 residues. Germline V lookup: CDR1 SGHRS, CDR2 YFSETQ. The CDR3 DNA is TGCGCCAGCAGCTCTGCGGTACACGGGGAGCTGTTTTTT. Its protein product is CASSSAVHGELFF.

This clone was seen more than once but under ten times. The chain links TRBV7-2 to TRBJ2-3; D unclear. Germline V gene sequence: CDR1 SGHTA, CDR2 FQGNSA. The CDR3 length is 15 residues. The ends were cut back, 4 bases at V and 0 bases at J, with 11 bases in the middle. CDR3 sequence reads: CASSSSLGSTDTQYF. The DNA of the CDR3 is TGTGCCAGCAGCTCCTCCCTCGGTAGCACAGATACGCAGTATTTT.

The CDR3 nucleotides read TGTGCCAGCAGTCGGGAAGTCTACGAGCAGTACTTC. Translating gives CASSREVYEQYF. The chain links TRBV6-5 to TRBJ2-7; a weak D match, TRBD2 (5 bases). This CDR3 region has 12 residues. Trimming took off 5 bases at V and 3 bases at J, with 8 bases between the two ends. Germline V gene data show CDR1 as MNHEY and CDR2 as SVGAGI.

This clone was seen a few times. V is TRBV14 and J is TRBJ2-3; TRBD2 matches at 10 bases. The ends lost 3 bases at V and 2 bases at J; junction bases unmatched: 8. The V gene's germline CDR1 is SGHDN and CDR2 FVKESK. The CDR3 is 17 residues long. The CDR3 loop is CASSHGTSVLLTDTQYF. CDR3 in DNA: TGTGCCAGCAGCCATGGGACTAGCGTACTACTCACAGATACGCAGTATTTT. Drawing the rest from reference TRBV14 and TRBJ2-3, the complete variable domain is EAGVTQFPSHSVIEKGQTVTLRCDPISGHDNLYWYRRVMGKEIKFLLHFVKESKQDESGMPNNRFLAERTGGTYSTLKVQPAELEDSGVYFCASSHGTSVLLTDTQYFGPGTRLTVL.

This chain links TRBV7-9 with TRBJ1-2; a weak D match, TRBD1 (5 bases). Germline V gives CDR1 SEHNR, CDR2 FQNEAQ (reference sequence). CDR3 length equals 17 residues. V lost 5 bases to trimming and J lost 0 bases, with 19 bases between them. The DNA of the CDR3 is TGTGCCAGCAGCCCCCCATCGGGGGGAGGGCCTAACTATGGCTACACCTTC. This sequence encodes CASSPPSGGGPNYGYTF.